This TCR beta chain was observed in a study of cytomegalovirus exposure and HLA in healthy donors (dated by TCRdb to the late 2010s). As for the study more broadly: According to an earlier analysis of a few hundred of the donors, about 180 million T cells yielded 100 million or so unique TCR beta sequences and approximately 300 Gb of sequence data. The study was designed to test whether signatures of past pathogen exposure could be identified by cataloging public T cell receptors. Four or five DR-DQ haplotypes were handled as single units for association and clustering, since linkage in the cohort was strong. To predict cytomegalovirus infection status, the study combined high-throughput TCR immunosequencing, statistical association of individual TCRs with disease status, and machine learning. A separate validation cohort of some 130 different subjects was used in addition to the roughly 670-subject first cohort. In an earlier analysis of roughly 600 of the donors, high-throughput TCR beta sequencing was used to judge whether each TCR beta V gene segment behaved as functional or pseudogenic. A later analysis re-analyzed previously published TCR beta repertoires from 600 to 850 donors and added high-resolution HLA genotyping to study TCR occurrence patterns. Typing coverage varied by locus: 629-630 donors for A, B, C, DRB1 and DQB1; some 520 for DQA1; approximately 570 for DPA1; under 490 for DPB1. A later genetic analysis took genome-wide SNP genotypes for about three fifths of the roughly 700 donors and used that subset as a discovery cohort. Among the approximately 420 genotyped donors, approximately 77% belonged to the genetic ancestry cluster associated with self-reported Caucasian donors. Donor age, sex, ethnicity and CMV serostatus were collected together with the repertoire data. The T cell repertoires of 670 or so subjects were profiled by immunosequencing and related to cytomegalovirus serostatus. Approximately 310 gigabases of sequencing data and approximately 92 million unique TCR sequences made up an early release that covered approximately 650 HLA-typed donors. The later analysis used no new phenotypic data to find candidate immune exposures, relying instead on TCR beta sequences and their occurrence across donors. All discovery cohort repertoires had been generated using a single sequencing platform. On average, roughly 240,000 unique TCR beta nucleotide sequences were sequenced per donor among fewer than 500 genotyped donors of the cohort, with roughly a sixth of those sequences being non-productive. HLA typing covered class I and class II loci at four-digit resolution.

The cohort comprised some 680 healthy bone marrow donors. At the time of sampling, all cohort members were nominally healthy, though unrecorded immune exposures were likely present. The donor tested CMV seronegative, placing the donor among the 350 to 400 seronegative members of the cohort. Each donor provided a peripheral blood sample, and peripheral blood mononuclear cells were used for TCR beta sequencing. The Qiagen DNeasy Blood Extraction Kit was used to extract genomic DNA from the blood cell samples. The library was made by the immunoSEQ multiplex PCR assay. A mixture of 60 forward primers for TCR Vbeta segments and 13 reverse primers for TCR Jbeta segments was used in the multiplex PCR. The CDR3 region of rearranged TCR beta genes was amplified from genomic DNA with a multiplex PCR assay. The amplified TCR beta libraries were sequenced on the Illumina HiSeq System as 87-base-pair reads. Turning to the authors' computational methods: A later analysis tallied 75 million to 85 million unique TCR beta chains across the approximately 670 repertoires, and some 10 million of those chains were shared by two or more donors. To remove PCR and sequencing errors, raw reads were error-corrected and collapsed into unique sequences using a nearest-neighbor algorithm that merged closely related sequences. To assign V, D and J gene segments, CDR3 sequences were aligned to IMGT reference sequences. For a sequence to be retained, a match of at least six nucleotides was required to both a V gene segment and a J gene segment. A rearrangement counted as productive if the CDR3 had no stop codons and remained in frame with V and J, and every other rearrangement counted as non-productive. CDR3 was defined by IMGT convention, running from the second conserved V-encoded cysteine to the conserved J-encoded phenylalanine. Sequences without an unambiguous match to a single V gene segment were excluded from the earlier analysis of approximately 560 of the donors. In an earlier analysis of a few hundred of the donors, a V segment was called functional when productive rearrangements were above 56.7%, and segregating when the standard deviation between donors exceeded 5%. A statistical classification framework was built for diagnosing cytomegalovirus status from the catalog of TCR beta chain sequences. V and J gene assignment, in a later analysis, came from comparing TCR nucleotide sequences with IMGT/GENE-DB human TR gene sequences. In a later analysis, CDR3 sequences and most-parsimonious VDJ recombination scenarios were assigned using the TCRdist pipeline. In a later analysis, every TCR beta chain was defined by the combination of its CDR3 amino acid sequence and its V-gene family, and reads without a unique V-gene family were dropped. As a way to deal with suspected cross-contamination and a sequencing artifact, a later analysis dropped under 600 nucleotide sequences that were highly shared and had low generation probability. For each public chain, a later analysis derived a clonal expansion index from normalized ranks of inferred template counts within each repertoire. A later analysis computed generation probabilities with a VDJ recombination model fitted to out-of-frame rearrangements, and checked the results against IGoR. In a later analysis, TCR-TCR, TCR-HLA and TCR-CMV co-occurrence was scored with hypergeometric tests, and a repertoire-size bias correction was applied to TCR pairs. False discovery rates were estimated in a later analysis by permuting HLA or CMV assignments 20 times. In a later analysis, co-occurring TCRs were grouped with DBSCAN, and TCRdist sequence similarity was added when clustering was performed within HLA-allele-positive subsets. For co-occurrence clustering, repertoires with fewer than 30,000 or more than 120,000 public chains were excluded, along with four or five repertoires with anomalous nucleotide sharing. The source is immuneACCESS, and TCRdb retained only in-frame sequences with V and J called. Part of the clones is not carried over; for the studies checked, unresolved V genes explain less than half of this, and the remainder is unexplained. V and J calls and clone size come straight from that table; D and trimming were deduced from the DNA. This sample has more than 80,000 clones in its table, and roughly four fifths of those were observed once. The ten largest clones take up 1.6% of the sample.

Results and caveats for the whole study, not just this receptor: Most TCR sequences were seen in very few donors, while some public TCRs were found in many individuals. A later genetic analysis reported fewer N-insertions in productive TCRs among donors in an Asian-associated ancestry cluster than the approximately 700-donor mean. In both the original and validation cohorts, the classifier was reported to diagnose cytomegalovirus status with high specificity and sensitivity. A later analysis associated 15,000 to 20,000 TCR beta sequences with specific HLA alleles at a false discovery rate of 0.05. The study gave a list of 150 to 200 TCR beta chains associated with cytomegalovirus. A later genetic analysis associated a missense DCLRE1C variant with V-gene and J-gene trimming of TCR beta chains, and an independent cohort replicated the association. A later analysis found that TCR association rates varied across HLA loci, with DRB1 alleles showing the most associated TCRs and HLA-C alleles the fewest. According to a later analysis, parvovirus B19, influenza, CMV and Epstein-Barr virus appeared linked to several top co-occurrence clusters. CMV serostatus was the only immune exposure information available for the cohort. The authors suggested that the approach could potentially be extended to other disease states and immunological phenotypes. Most CMV-associated TCR beta chains appeared to be HLA-restricted in a later analysis, and the HLA associations seemed to be driven largely by CMV exposure. Approximately 16 rarely observed V segments, including chromosome 9 orphons, were excluded from the earlier analysis of just under 600 of the donors because counts were too low. A group of highly shared sequence variants was considered likely to be a technical artifact of the sequencing pipeline. In vitro tests confirmed that a few of the cytomegalovirus-associated TCR beta chains recognize cytomegalovirus antigens. When HLA alleles, especially DR and DQ, strongly co-occurred, attributing TCR associations to individual alleles was difficult. Only TCR beta chains were sequenced in this cohort, and the absence of alpha or paired-chain data limited detectable features. Some IMGT-functional V segments, including TRBV6-2 and TRBV6-3, could not be told apart with the 87-base-pair reads, so those segments were excluded. Because HLA typing was missing for some donors at each locus, association tests included only the typed subset. Compared with equally common non-associated chains, HLA-associated TCR beta chains in a later analysis were more clonally expanded and had lower generation probabilities. A further reported finding was that TCR beta sequences accurately predicted the HLA-A and HLA-B alleles for most subjects in the first cohort. In an earlier analysis of under 600 of the donors, most TCR beta V segments were observed in productive rearrangements about 87% or about 30% of the time, broadly matching IMGT annotations. Linkage disequilibrium might explain the correlated functional status among segregating V segments, but an unknown experimental factor could not be excluded. Sequencing depth was assumed to be roughly uniform across donors in the presence/absence analyses, though that assumption may not hold.

This clone has a single count. Its recognized antigen is unknown. Base qualities are not at hand, and no much larger clone is one base apart. Clipping removes 5 bases from V and 7 bases from J, with 7 as the unmatched junction base count. The CDR3 spans 13 residues, from the cysteine through the phenylalanine. The only DNA kept is the CDR3, 39 bases in frame from the first base. CDR1 and CDR2 were assigned from the germline V gene as SGHTA and FQGTGA. The chain is made from TRBV7-3 and TRBJ2-7; TRBD1 aligns with 8 central bases. Sequencing was carried out using PBMCs. The clonotype originates from a man between 50 and 59 years old in good health and CMV-seronegative. The bases read TGTGCCAGCAGCCCCCAGGGGGCGAGGGAGCAGTACTTC. The encoded protein is CASSPQGAREQYF.